This is a list of T cell receptor beta chains from one sample in a study of cytomegalovirus exposure and HLA in healthy donors. TCRdb's copy holds only in-frame clones and misses some; the assay was immunoSEQ multiplex PCR. The table lists about 130,000 clones, approximately 80% of them singletons. Sequenced material: PBMCs. These receptors originate from a male donor in good health and CMV-seropositive. Both conserved end residues are part of each CDR3. A D gene is named only where the DNA matches it firmly. Expanded clones get a size class; other rows say once, few or many, or leave the size out.

V: TRBV2; D: TRBD1; size: .; J: TRBJ2-3; CDR3: CASSTGDTPDTQYF; DNA: TGTGCCAGCAGTACAGGGGACACACCAGATACGCAGTATTTT
V: TRBV4-3; D: .; size: .; J: TRBJ2-2; CDR3: CASSLQTGYTGELFF; DNA: TGCGCCAGCAGTCTCCAAACAGGTTACACCGGGGAGCTGTTTTTT
V: TRBV29-1; D: TRBD1; size: .; J: TRBJ1-4; CDR3: CSVEGQGPNEKLFF; DNA: TGCAGCGTTGAGGGACAGGGGCCAAATGAAAAACTGTTTTTT
V: TRBV2; D: .; size: once; J: TRBJ1-5; CDR3: CASTGQNNQPQHF; DNA: TGTGCAAGCACCGGACAAAACAATCAGCCCCAGCATTTT
V: TRBV7-2; D: .; size: .; J: TRBJ1-1; CDR3: CASTLGVVTEAFF; DNA: TGTGCCAGCACCCTCGGGGTAGTAACTGAAGCTTTCTTT
V: TRBV19; D: .; size: .; J: TRBJ2-3; CDR3: CASSKEAVPTTDTQYF; DNA: TGTGCCAGTAGTAAGGAGGCAGTCCCGACCACAGATACGCAGTATTTT
V: TRBV5-1; D: TRBD1; size: .; J: TRBJ1-2; CDR3: CASTAGGANGYTF; DNA: TGCGCCAGCACCGCAGGGGGCGCGAATGGCTACACCTTC
V: TRBV9; D: .; size: .; J: TRBJ2-7; CDR3: CASSVDGHGGEQYF; DNA: TGTGCCAGCAGCGTGGACGGGCACGGGGGCGAGCAGTACTTC
V: TRBV28; D: TRBD2; size: .; J: TRBJ2-1; CDR3: CASTSRRGTSGSYEQFF; DNA: TGTGCCAGCACCTCCCGGAGGGGGACTAGCGGGAGTTATGAGCAGTTCTTC
V: TRBV19; D: .; size: .; J: TRBJ1-5; CDR3: CASSIQGEGQPQHF; DNA: TGTGCCAGTAGTATTCAAGGGGAGGGTCAGCCCCAGCATTTT
V: TRBV5-1; D: TRBD1; size: .; J: TRBJ1-2; CDR3: CASSLFPAQGAPGYTF; DNA: TGCGCCAGCAGCTTGTTCCCGGCGCAGGGGGCGCCCGGCTACACCTTC
V: TRBV28; D: TRBD1; size: .; J: TRBJ2-3; CDR3: CASRLIPGQGASDTQYF; DNA: TGTGCCAGCAGACTAATACCCGGACAGGGGGCATCAGATACGCAGTATTTT
V: TRBV7-9; D: TRBD2; size: .; J: TRBJ2-7; CDR3: CASRSGLAGNYEQYF; DNA: TGTGCCAGCAGGTCGGGACTAGCGGGAAACTACGAGCAGTACTTC
V: TRBV27; D: .; size: .; J: TRBJ1-6; CDR3: CASRASSYNSPLHF; DNA: TGTGCCAGCAGAGCTAGCTCCTATAATTCACCCCTCCACTTT
V: TRBV12-1; D: .; size: once; J: TRBJ2-7; CDR3: CASSFPGGGPQGGYEQYF; DNA: TGTGCCAGCAGCTTTCCGGGGGGGGGACCGCAGGGTGGCTACGAGCAGTACTTC
V: TRBV13; D: TRBD2; size: .; J: TRBJ2-1; CDR3: CASSLGLAGGNEQFF; DNA: TGTGCCAGCAGCTTAGGGCTAGCGGGGGGGAATGAGCAGTTCTTC
V: TRBV7-6; D: .; size: .; J: TRBJ1-6; CDR3: CASSHLDRTSPLHF; DNA: TGTGCCAGCAGCCACCTCGACAGGACTTCACCCCTCCACTTT
V: TRBV2; D: .; size: .; J: TRBJ2-5; CDR3: CASSEARAETQYF; DNA: TGTGCCAGCAGTGAAGCCCGCGCGGAGACCCAGTACTTC
V: TRBV2; D: .; size: .; J: TRBJ1-3; CDR3: CASSDAGENTIYF; DNA: TGTGCCAGCAGTGACGCCGGGGAAAACACCATATATTTT
V: TRBV2; D: .; size: .; J: TRBJ1-3; CDR3: CASSEDRASGNTIYF; DNA: TGTGCCAGCAGTGAAGACAGGGCCTCTGGAAACACCATATATTTT
V: TRBV19; D: .; size: .; J: TRBJ1-2; CDR3: CASSLGTPIDYGYTF; DNA: TGTGCCAGTAGCCTAGGGACACCGATTGACTATGGCTACACCTTC
V: TRBV15; D: TRBD2; size: .; J: TRBJ2-7; CDR3: CATSRDLVGTSGRAYEQYF; DNA: TGTGCCACCAGCAGAGATCTCGTCGGGACTAGCGGGAGGGCGTACGAGCAGTACTTC